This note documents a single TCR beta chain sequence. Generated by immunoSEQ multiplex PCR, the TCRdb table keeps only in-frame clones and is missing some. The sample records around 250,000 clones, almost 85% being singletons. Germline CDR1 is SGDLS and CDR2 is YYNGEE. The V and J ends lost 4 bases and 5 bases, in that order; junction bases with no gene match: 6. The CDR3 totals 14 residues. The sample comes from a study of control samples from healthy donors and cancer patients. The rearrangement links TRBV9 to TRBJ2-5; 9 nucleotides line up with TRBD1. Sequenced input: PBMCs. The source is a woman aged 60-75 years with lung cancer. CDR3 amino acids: CASSPGQGSETQYF. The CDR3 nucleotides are TGTGCCAGCAGCCCGGGACAGGGATCCGAGACCCAGTACTTC.